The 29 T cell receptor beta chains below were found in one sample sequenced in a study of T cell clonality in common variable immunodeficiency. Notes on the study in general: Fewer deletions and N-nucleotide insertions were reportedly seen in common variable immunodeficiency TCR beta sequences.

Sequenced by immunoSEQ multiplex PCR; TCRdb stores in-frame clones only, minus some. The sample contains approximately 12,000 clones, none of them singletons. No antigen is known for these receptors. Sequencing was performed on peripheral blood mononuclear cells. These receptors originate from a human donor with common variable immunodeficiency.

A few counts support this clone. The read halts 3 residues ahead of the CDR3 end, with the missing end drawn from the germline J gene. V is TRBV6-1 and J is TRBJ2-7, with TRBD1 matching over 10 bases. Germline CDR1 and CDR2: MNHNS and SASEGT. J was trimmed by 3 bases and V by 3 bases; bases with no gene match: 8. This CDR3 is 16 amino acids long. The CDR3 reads CASSDGGRDRGYEQYF. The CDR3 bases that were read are TGTGCCAGCAGTGATGGGGGGCGGGACAGGGGCTACGAG.

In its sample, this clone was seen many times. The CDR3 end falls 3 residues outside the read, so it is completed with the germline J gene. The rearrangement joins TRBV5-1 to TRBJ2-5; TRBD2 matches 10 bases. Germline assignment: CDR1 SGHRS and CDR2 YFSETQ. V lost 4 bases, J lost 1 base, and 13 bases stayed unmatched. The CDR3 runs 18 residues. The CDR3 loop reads CASSGAGWSGGVQETQYF. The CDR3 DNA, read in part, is TGCGCCAGCAGCGGGGCCGGTTGGAGCGGGGGGGTCCAAGAGACC.

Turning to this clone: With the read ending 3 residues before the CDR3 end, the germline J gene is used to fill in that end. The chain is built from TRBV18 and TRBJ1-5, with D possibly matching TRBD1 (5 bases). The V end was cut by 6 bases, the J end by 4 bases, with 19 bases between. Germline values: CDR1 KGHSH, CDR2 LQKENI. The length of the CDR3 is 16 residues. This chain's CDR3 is CASSVKPQGPNQPQHF. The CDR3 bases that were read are TGTGCCAGCTCCGTCAAACCCCAGGGCCCAAATCAGCCC.

The sequenced CDR3 bases are TGTGCCAGTAGCCCCGGACAGGGCGGGAGTAGAGAAGAG. This translates into CASSPGQGGSREE. The whole CDR3 sequence reads CASSPGQGGSREELFF. The V call is TRBV19, the J call TRBJ2-2, with D possibly matching TRBD1 (8 bases). The CDR3 is cut off 3 residues early in the read; its end comes from the germline J gene. This CDR3 spans 16 amino acids. Germline values: CDR1 LNHDA, CDR2 SQIVND (reference sequence).

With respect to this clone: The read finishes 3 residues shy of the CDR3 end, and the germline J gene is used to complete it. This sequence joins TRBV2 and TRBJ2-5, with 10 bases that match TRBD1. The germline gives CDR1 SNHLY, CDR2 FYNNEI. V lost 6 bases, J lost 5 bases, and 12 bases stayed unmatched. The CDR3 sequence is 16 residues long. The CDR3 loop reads CASRTGTGAIWETQYF. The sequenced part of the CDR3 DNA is TGTGCCAGCAGAACCGGGACAGGGGCAATTTGGGAGACC.

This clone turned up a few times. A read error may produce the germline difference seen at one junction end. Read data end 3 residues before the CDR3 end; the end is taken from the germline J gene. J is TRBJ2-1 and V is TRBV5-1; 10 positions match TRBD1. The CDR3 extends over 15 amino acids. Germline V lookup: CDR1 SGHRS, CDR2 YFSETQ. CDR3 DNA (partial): TGCGCCAGCAGTTTGGACAGGGGGGCCGGGGATGAG. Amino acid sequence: CASSLDRGAGDE. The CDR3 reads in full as CASSLDRGAGDEQFF.

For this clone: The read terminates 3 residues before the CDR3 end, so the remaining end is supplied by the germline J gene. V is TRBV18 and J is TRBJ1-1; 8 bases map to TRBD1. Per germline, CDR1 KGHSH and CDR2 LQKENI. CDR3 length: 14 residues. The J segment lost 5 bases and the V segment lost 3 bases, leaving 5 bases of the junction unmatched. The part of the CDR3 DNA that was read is TGTGCCAGCTCACCGGACAGGGTTCGAACTGAA. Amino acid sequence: CASSPDRVRTE. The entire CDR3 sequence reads CASSPDRVRTEAFF.

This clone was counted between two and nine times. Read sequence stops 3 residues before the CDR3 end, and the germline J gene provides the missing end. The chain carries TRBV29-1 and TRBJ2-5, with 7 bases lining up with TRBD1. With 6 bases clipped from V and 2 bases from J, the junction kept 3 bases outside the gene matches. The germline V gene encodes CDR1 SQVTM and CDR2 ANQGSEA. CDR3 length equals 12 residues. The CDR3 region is CSVRDRQETQYF. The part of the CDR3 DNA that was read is TGCAGCGTGAGGGACAGACAAGAGACC.

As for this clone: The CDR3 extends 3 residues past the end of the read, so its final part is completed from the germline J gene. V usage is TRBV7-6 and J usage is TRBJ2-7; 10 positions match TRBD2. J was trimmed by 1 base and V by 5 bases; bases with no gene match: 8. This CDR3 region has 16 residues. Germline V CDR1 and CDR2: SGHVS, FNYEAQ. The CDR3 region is CASSPTSSGGSYEQYF. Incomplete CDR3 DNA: TGTGCCAGCAGCCCCACCTCTAGCGGGGGTTCCTACGAG.

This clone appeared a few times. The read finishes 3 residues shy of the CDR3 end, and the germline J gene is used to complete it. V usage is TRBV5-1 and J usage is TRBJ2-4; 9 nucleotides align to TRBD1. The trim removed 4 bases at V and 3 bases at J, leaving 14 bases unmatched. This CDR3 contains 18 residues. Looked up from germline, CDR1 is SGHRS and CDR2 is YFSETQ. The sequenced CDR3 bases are TGCGCCAGCAGCGGCGGGACAGGGTTCAACAACGTCAAAAACATT. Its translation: CASSGGTGFNNVKNI. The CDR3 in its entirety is CASSGGTGFNNVKNIQYF.

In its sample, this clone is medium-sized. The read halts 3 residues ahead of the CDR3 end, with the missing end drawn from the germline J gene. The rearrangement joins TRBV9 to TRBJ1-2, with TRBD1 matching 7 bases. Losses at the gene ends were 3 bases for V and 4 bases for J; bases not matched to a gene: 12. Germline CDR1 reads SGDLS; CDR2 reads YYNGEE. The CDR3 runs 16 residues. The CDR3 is CASSDRQGADPYGYTF. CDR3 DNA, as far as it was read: TGTGCCAGCAGCGATAGACAGGGCGCTGATCCCTATGGC.

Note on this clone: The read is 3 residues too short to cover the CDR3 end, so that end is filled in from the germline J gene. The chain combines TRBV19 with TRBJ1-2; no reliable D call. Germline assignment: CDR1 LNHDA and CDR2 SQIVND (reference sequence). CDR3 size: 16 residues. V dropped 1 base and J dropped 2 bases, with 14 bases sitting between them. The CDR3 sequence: CASSIGPGRYNYGYTF. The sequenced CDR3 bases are TGTGCCAGTAGTATAGGGCCGGGGAGATACAACTATGGC.

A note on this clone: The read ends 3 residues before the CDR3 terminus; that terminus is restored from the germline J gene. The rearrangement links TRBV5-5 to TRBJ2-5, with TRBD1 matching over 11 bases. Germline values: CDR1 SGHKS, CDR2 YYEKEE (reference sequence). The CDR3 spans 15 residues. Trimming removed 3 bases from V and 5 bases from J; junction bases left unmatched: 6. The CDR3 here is CASSWAGTGGETQYF. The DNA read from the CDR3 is TGTGCCAGCAGCTGGGCCGGGACAGGGGGTGAGACC.

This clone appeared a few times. Partial CDR3 DNA: TGTGCCAGTAGTTCACGATCTAGCGGGGGGATCTCGGGCACCGGGGAG. It specifies CASSSRSSGGISGTGE. The full CDR3 protein reads CASSSRSSGGISGTGELFF. V and J are TRBV19 and TRBJ2-2; 11 positions agree with TRBD2. The read ends 3 residues shy of where the CDR3 ends; the end is completed using the germline J gene. J was trimmed by 4 bases and V by 5 bases; bases with no gene match: 15. The CDR3 contains 19 residues. From germline, CDR1 is LNHDA and CDR2 SQIVND (reference sequence).

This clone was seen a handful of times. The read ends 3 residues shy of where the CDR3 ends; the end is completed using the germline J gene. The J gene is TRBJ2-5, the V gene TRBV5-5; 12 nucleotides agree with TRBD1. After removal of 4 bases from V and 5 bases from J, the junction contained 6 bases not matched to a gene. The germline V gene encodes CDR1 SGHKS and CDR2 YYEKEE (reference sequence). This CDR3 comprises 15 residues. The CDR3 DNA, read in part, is TGTGCCAGCAGCACTCCGGGACAGGGGGCTGAGACC. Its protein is CASSTPGQGAET. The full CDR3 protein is CASSTPGQGAETQYF.

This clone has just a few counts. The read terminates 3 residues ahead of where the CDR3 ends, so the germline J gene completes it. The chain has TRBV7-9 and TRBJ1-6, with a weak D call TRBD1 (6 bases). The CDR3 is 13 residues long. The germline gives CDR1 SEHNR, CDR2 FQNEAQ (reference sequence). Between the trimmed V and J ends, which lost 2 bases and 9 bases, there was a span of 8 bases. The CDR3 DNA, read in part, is TGTGCCAGCAGCTTAAGGGGGATTTCACCC. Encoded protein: CASSLRGISP. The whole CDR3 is CASSLRGISPLHF.

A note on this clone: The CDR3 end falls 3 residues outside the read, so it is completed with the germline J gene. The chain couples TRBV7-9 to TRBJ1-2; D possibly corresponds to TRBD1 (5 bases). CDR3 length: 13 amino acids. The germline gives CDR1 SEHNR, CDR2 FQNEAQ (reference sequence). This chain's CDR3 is CASSPDSPSGYTF. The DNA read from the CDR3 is TGTGCCAGCAGCCCCGACAGCCCCAGCGGC.

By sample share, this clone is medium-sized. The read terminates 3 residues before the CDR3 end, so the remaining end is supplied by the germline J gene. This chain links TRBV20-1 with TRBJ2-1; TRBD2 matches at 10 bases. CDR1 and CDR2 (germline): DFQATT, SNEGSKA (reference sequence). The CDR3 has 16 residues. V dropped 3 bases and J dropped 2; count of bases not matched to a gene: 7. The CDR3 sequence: CSASGLSGGAYNEQFF. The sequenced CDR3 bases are TGCAGTGCTAGTGGACTAAGCGGGGGGGCCTACAATGAG.

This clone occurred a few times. Here the CDR3 reads CSARQGQETQYF. CDR3 DNA, as far as it was read: TGCAGTGCTCGACAGGGTCAAGAGACC. The chain carries TRBV20-1 and TRBJ2-5, with 7 bases matching TRBD1. The sequence runs out 3 residues before the end of the CDR3; the remainder is reconstructed from the germline J gene. V lost 5 bases, J lost 2 bases, and 2 bases stayed unmatched. Germline V lookup: CDR1 DFQATT, CDR2 SNEGSKA (reference sequence). CDR3 length: 12 amino acids.

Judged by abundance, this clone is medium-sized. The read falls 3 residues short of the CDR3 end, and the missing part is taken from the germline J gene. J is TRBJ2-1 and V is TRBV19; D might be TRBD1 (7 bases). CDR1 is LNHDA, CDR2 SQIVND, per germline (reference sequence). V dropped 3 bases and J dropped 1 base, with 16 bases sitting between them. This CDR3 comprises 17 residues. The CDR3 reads CASSIGGGPWSYNEQFF. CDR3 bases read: TGTGCCAGTAGTATCGGAGGGGGCCCATGGTCCTACAATGAG.

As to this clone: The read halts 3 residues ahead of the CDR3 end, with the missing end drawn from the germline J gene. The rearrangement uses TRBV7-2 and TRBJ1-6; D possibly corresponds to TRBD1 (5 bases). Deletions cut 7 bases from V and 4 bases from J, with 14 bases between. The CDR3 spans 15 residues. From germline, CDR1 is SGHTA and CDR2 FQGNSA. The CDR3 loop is CASNTQEFYNSPLHF. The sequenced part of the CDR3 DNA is TGTGCCAGCAACACACAGGAGTTTTATAATTCACCC.

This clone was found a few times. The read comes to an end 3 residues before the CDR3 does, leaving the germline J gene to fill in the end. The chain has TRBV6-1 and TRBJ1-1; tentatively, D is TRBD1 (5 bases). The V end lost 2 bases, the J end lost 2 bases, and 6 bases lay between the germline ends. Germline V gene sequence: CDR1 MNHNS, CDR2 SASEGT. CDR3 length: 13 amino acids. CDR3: CASSEQGNTEAFF. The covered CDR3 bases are TGTGCCAGCAGTGAACAGGGAAACACTGAA.

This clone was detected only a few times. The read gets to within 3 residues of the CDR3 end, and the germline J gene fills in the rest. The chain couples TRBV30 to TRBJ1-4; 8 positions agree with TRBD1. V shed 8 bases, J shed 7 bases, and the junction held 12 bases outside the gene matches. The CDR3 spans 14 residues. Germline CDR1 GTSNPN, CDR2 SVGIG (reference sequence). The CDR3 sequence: CATYADRGTEKLFF. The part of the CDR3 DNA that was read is TGTGCCACGTACGCCGACAGGGGAACTGAAAAA.

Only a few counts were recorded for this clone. CDR3 residues: CASSILQGAYGYTF. CDR3 DNA, as far as it was read: TGTGCCAGTAGTATCCTCCAGGGGGCCTATGGC. The V and J genes are TRBV19 and TRBJ1-2; 8 bases agree with TRBD1. The CDR3 end lies 3 residues beyond the end of the read and is filled in from the germline J gene. CDR3 size: 14 residues. The germline gives CDR1 LNHDA, CDR2 SQIVND (reference sequence). V was clipped by 3 bases and J by 4 bases; unmatched bases: 4.

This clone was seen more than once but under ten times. CDR3 amino acids: CASSSGGTQYF. The part of the CDR3 DNA that was read is TGTGCCAGTTCCTCGGGGGGGACC. The chain couples TRBV19 to TRBJ2-5; 7 bases are shared with TRBD2. Coverage ceases 3 residues before the CDR3 finishes, and the germline J gene fills in the end. In germline, CDR1 is LNHDA, CDR2 SQIVND (reference sequence). J was trimmed by 7 bases and V by 8 bases; bases with no gene match: 4. The CDR3 is 11 amino acids.

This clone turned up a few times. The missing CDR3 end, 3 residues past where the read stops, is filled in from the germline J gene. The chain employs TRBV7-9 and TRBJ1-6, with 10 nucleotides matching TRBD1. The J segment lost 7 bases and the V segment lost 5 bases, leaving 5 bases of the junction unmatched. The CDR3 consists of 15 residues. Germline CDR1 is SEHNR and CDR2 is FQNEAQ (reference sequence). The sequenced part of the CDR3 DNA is TGTGCCAGCAGCAAAGAGACAGGGGGCAATTCACCC. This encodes CASSKETGGNSP. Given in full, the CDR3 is CASSKETGGNSPLHF.

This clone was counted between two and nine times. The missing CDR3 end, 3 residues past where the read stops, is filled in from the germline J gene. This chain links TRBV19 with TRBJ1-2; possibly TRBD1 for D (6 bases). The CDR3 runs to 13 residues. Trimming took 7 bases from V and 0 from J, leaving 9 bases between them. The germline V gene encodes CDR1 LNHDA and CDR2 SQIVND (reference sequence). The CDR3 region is CASTGATNYGYTF. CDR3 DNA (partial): TGTGCCAGTACAGGGGCGACTAACTATGGC.

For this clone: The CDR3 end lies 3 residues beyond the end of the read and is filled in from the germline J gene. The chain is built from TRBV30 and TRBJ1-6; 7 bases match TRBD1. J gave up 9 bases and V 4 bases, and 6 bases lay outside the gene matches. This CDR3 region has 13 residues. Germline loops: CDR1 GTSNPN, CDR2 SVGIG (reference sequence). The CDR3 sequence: CAWIGGLGSPLHF. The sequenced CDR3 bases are TGTGCCTGGATAGGGGGCTTGGGTTCACCC.

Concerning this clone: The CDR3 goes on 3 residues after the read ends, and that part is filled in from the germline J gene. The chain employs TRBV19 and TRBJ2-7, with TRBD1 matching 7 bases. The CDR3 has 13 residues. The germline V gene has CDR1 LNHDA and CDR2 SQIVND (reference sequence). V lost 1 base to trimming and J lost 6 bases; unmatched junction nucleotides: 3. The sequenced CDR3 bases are TGTGCCAGTAGTATAGGACAGGGCACCGAG. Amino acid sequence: CASSIGQGTE. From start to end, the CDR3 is CASSIGQGTEQYF.